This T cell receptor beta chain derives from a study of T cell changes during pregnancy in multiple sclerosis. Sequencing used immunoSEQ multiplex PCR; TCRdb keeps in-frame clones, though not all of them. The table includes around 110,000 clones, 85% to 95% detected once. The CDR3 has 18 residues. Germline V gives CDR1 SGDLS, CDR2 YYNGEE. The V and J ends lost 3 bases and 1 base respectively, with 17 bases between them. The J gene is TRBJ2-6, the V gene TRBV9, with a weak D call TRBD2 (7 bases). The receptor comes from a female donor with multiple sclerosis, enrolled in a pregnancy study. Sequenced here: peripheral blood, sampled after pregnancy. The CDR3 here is CASSEWEGGISGANVLTF. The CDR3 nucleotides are TGTGCCAGCAGCGAATGGGAGGGGGGGATTTCTGGGGCCAACGTCCTGACTTTC.